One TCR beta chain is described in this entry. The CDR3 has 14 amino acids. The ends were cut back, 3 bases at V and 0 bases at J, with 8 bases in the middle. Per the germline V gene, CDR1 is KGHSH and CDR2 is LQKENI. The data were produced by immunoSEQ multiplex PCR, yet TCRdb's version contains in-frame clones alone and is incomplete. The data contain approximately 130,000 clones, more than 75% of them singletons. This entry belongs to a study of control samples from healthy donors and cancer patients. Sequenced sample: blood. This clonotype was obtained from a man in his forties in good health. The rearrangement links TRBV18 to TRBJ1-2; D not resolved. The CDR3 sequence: CASSPQSSNYGYTF. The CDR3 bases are TGTGCCAGCTCACCGCAGAGTTCTAACTATGGCTACACCTTC.